The clone carrying this T cell receptor (beta chain) was observed a few times. The antigen remains undetermined. TCR alpha and beta CDR3 regions were amplified from RNA using iRepertoire nested multiplex PCR. Tissue mRNA or PBMC total RNA, about 85-400 ng, went into one-step reverse transcription and amplification. TCRdb re-called the multiplex PCR reads through MiXCR, storing one row per CDR3 protein. The sample has 100,000 to 150,000 distinct CDR3 sequences; around 23% are singletons. Germline loops: CDR1 SGHKS, CDR2 YYEKEE (reference sequence). This CDR3 spans 14 amino acids. Deletions cut 4 bases from V and 0 bases from J, with 11 bases between. This sample was taken from a study of glioma-infiltrating T cells. Study-level findings and limits: Very few CDR3 sequences were shared between tissue and blood.

The sample comprised glioma tissue, nonneoplastic brain tissue, or PBMCs (not recorded which). This TCR came from a human donor with low-grade glioma or glioblastoma, undergoing nonglioma brain surgery, or in good health (not recorded which). The rearrangement joins TRBV5-5 to TRBJ2-7; D may be TRBD1 (5 bases). As DNA, the CDR3 is TGTGCCAGCAGCCAGCGCAGGGTCTCCTACGAGCAGTACTTC. Encoded protein: CASSQRRVSYEQYF.